This T cell receptor beta chain appears in the sequencing data of a study of blood T cell repertoires in COVID-19. At the level of the study: Material from acute and convalescent COVID-19 was sourced from the United States, Italy and Spain.

Method: immunoSEQ multiplex PCR; TCRdb's copy keeps in-frame clones and lacks some. The sample consists of roughly 190,000 clones, around four fifths of them appearing once. The TCR was taken from a man aged 45-60 years with active or convalescent COVID-19. The sample consisted of peripheral blood.

CDR3 bases: TGTGCCCCCACCCCAGACAAAATGCGACAGGGGGCAAGGGGAGAGACCCAGTACTTC. Translated: CAPTPDKMRQGARGETQYF. The J gene is TRBJ2-5, the V gene TRBV10-3, with 10 bases fitting TRBD1. The CDR3 consists of 19 residues. The V segment lost 11 bases and the J segment 4 bases; nucleotides outside the gene matches: 25. CDR1 and CDR2 (germline): ENHRY, SYGVKD.